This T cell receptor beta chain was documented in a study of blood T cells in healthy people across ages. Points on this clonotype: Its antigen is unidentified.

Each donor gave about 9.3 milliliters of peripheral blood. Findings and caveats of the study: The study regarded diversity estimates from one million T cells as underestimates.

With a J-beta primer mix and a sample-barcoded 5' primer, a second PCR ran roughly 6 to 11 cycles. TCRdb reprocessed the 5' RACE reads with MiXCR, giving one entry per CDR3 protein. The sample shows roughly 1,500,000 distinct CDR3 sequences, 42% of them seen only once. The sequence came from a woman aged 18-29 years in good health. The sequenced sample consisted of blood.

DNA of the CDR3: TGTGCCAGCAGCGGAGAACTAGCGGGAACGAATGAGCAGTTCTTC. The encoded protein is CASSGELAGTNEQFF. This sequence joins TRBV9 and TRBJ2-1, with TRBD2 matching over 10 bases. This CDR3 region has 15 residues. V lost 3 bases to trimming and J lost 7 bases; unmatched junction nucleotides: 7. Germline CDR1 SGDLS, CDR2 YYNGEE.